This TCR beta chain is drawn from a study of tumor-infiltrating lymphocytes in localized non-small cell lung cancer. The method was immunoSEQ multiplex PCR; TCRdb's version includes in-frame clones alone and lacks a portion of them. The sample has about 15,000 clones; approximately 80% are singletons. Germline CDR1 is SGDLS and CDR2 is YYNGEE. V trimming: 2 bases; J trimming: 4 bases; junction bases outside the gene matches: 6. There are 16 residues in the CDR3. The TCR was taken from a human donor with non-small cell lung cancer. V gene TRBV9 combines with J gene TRBJ2-6; TRBD2 matches 7 bases. Sequences were obtained from uninvolved lung tissue not adjacent to the tumor. The chain's CDR3 is CASSVGRAGGANVLTF. The CDR3, as DNA: TGTGCCAGCAGCGTGGGGAGGGCAGGAGGGGCCAACGTCCTGACTTTC.